This T cell receptor (beta chain) was identified during a study of blood T cells in healthy people across ages. Study-level background: Through template switching, about one barcoded beta molecule was captured per two T cells, as measured in model experiments. Points from the study as a whole: It was the long-lived donors that had more naive CD4+ cells and higher diversity than aged donors.

A J-beta primer mix and a sample-barcoded 5' primer were used in a second PCR of roughly 6 to 12 cycles. TCRdb independently ran MiXCR on the 5' RACE reads; one entry per CDR3 protein. The table records fewer than 800,000 distinct CDR3 sequences, approximately 29% of them present only once. V was clipped by 1 base and J by 0 bases; unmatched bases: 5. CDR1 and CDR2 (germline): SNHLY, FYNNEI. The CDR3 is 16 amino acids. Concerning this clonotype: What it binds is unknown.

The sequenced sample was blood. This TCR came from a woman aged 80 or over in good health. The chain couples TRBV2 to TRBJ1-1; 7 bases are shared with TRBD1. This chain's CDR3 is CASSEGTGTLNTEAFF. The CDR3 nucleotides are TGTGCCAGCAGTGAAGGGACAGGCACCTTGAACACTGAAGCTTTCTTT.